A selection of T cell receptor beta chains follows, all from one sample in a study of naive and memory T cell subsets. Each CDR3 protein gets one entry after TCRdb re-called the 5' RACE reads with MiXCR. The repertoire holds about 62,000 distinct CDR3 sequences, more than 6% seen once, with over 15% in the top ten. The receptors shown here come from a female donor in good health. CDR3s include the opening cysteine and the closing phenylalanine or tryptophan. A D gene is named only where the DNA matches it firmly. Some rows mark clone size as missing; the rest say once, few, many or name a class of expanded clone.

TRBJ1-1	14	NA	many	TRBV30	TGTGCCTGGAGTTACCCGACAGGACACACTGAAGCTTTCTTT	CAWSYPTGHTEAFF
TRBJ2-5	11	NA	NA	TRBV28	TGTGCCAGCAGCCCGTATTGGACCCAGTACTTC	CASSPYWTQYF
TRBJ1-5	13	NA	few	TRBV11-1	TGTGCCAGCAGCTTAGCCTTATATCAGCCCCAGCATTTT	CASSLALYQPQHF
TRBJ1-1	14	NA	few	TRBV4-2	TGTGCCAGCAGCCAAGATGAGGGGCGGACTGAAGCTTTCTTT	CASSQDEGRTEAFF
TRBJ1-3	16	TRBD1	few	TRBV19	TGTGCCAGTAGTATACTGGGACAGGGGGCTGGAAACACCATATATTTT	CASSILGQGAGNTIYF
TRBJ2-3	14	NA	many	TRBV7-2	TGTGCAGCTTCCTCCCGGCGGGACACAGATACGCAGTATTTT	CAASSRRDTDTQYF
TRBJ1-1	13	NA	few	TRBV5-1	TGCGCCAGCGCCGGACCCGGAGGAACTGAAGCTTTCTTT	CASAGPGGTEAFF
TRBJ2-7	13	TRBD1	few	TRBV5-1	TGCGCCAGCAGCCCGGACAGGGTCTACGAGCAGTACTTC	CASSPDRVYEQYF
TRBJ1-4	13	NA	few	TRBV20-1	TGCAGTGCTCCCGGCTCCGACGATGAAAAACTGTTTTTT	CSAPGSDDEKLFF
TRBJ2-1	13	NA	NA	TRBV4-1	TGCGCCAGCAGCCAAGATCTCGGGAATGAGCAGTTCTTC	CASSQDLGNEQFF
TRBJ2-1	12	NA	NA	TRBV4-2	TGTGCCAGCAGCCCTTCTGACAATGAGCAGTTCTTC	CASSPSDNEQFF
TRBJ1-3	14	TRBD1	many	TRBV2	TGTGCCAGCAGTGCTACAGGGGCTGGAAACACCATATATTTT	CASSATGAGNTIYF
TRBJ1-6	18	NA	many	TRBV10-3	TGTGCCATCAGTGAGTTAACGGCAGCCAGCTCCTATAATTCACCCCTCCACTTT	CAISELTAASSYNSPLHF
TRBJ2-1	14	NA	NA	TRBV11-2	TGTGCCAGCAGCTTAGACAGGTCCTACAATGAGCAGTTCTTC	CASSLDRSYNEQFF
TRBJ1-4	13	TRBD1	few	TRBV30	TGTGCCTGGAGGTTGACAGGGGAAGGAAAACTGTTTTTT	CAWRLTGEGKLFF
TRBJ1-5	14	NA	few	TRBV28	TGTGCCAGCAGTTTATTGGTCTCGGGGGGGGCCCAGCATTTT	CASSLLVSGGAQHF
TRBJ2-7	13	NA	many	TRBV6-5	TGTGCCACCGGGAGAACGGGGGCCTACGAGCAGTACTTC	CATGRTGAYEQYF
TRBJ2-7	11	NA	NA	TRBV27	TGTGCCAGCAGGGGGTACTACGAGCAGTACTTC	CASRGYYEQYF
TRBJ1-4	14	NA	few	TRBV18	TGTGCCAGCTCGCCGGCGGAGGTAGATGAAAAACTGTTTTTT	CASSPAEVDEKLFF
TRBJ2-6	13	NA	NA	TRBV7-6	TGTGCCAGCAGCGCCTCTGGGGCCAACGTCCTGACTTTC	CASSASGANVLTF
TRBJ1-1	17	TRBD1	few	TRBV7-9	TGTGCCAGCAGCTTAGTGGGCGGCGGACAGGGACGGACTGAAGCTTTCTTT	CASSLVGGGQGRTEAFF
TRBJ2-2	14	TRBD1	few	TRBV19	TGTGCCAGTAGCCTGGGACAGGGGACCGGGGAGCTGTTTTTT	CASSLGQGTGELFF
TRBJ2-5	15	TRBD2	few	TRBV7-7	TGTGCTAGCAGCTCCGGGGGAGGGGTACAAGAGACCCAGTACTTC	CASSSGGGVQETQYF
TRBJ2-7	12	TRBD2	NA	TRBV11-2	TGTGCCAGCAGCTTAGGGGCGGGGGGCCCACACTTC	CASSLGAGGPHF
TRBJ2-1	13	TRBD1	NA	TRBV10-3	TGTGCCATCAGTGAATGGACAGGGAATGAGCAGTTCTTC	CAISEWTGNEQFF
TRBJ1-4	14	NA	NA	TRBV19	TGTGCCAGTAGTATAGCGGGGGCCAATGAAAAACTGTTTTTT	CASSIAGANEKLFF
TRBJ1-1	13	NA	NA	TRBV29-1	TGCAGCGTTGAAGGAGATTGGGGGTTTGAAGCTTTCTTT	CSVEGDWGFEAFF
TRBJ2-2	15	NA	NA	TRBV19	TGTGCCAGTAGTATCGACGATTCGAACACCGGGGAGCTGTTTTTT	CASSIDDSNTGELFF
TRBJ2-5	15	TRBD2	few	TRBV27	TGTGCCAGCAGTTTGTCTAGCGGGAGGCGGGAGACCCAGTACTTC	CASSLSSGRRETQYF
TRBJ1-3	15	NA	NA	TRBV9	TGTGCCAGCAGCGCGCCGGGGCCTCCTGCAAACACCATATGTTTT	CASSAPGPPANTICF
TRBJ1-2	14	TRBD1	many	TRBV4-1	TGCGCCAGCAGCCCTCAGACAGGGAACTATGGCTACACCTTC	CASSPQTGNYGYTF
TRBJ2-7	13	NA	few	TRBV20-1	TGCAGTGCTAGGACAACGGGGGCAGGCCAGCAGTACTTC	CSARTTGAGQQYF
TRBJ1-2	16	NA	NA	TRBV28	TGTGCCAGCAGTTTTCTACCACCCCTACCAGGCCATGGCTACACCTTC	CASSFLPPLPGHGYTF
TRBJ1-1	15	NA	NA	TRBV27	TGTGCCAGCAGGGATCCCATAACATTCAACACTGAAGCTTTCTTT	CASRDPITFNTEAFF
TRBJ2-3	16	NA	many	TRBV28	TGTGCCAGCAGACCTACCGTGAAGTACCACACAGATACGCAGTATTTT	CASRPTVKYHTDTQYF
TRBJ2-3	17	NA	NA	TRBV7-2	TGTGCCAGCAGCCCGTCGGCTGACAGGAGCTACACAGATACGCAGTATTTT	CASSPSADRSYTDTQYF
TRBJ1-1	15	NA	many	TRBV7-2	TGTGCCAGCAGCTTAGTAGCAGTCAGGAACACTGAAGCTTTCTTT	CASSLVAVRNTEAFF
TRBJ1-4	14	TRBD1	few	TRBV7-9	TGTGCCAGCAGTTACGACAGGGGCACTGAAAAACTGTTTTTT	CASSYDRGTEKLFF
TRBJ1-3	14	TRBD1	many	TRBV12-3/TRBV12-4	TGTGCCAGCGGGACAGGGATGGATGGAAACACCATATATTTT	CASGTGMDGNTIYF
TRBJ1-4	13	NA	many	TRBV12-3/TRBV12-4	TGTGCCAGCAGTCCAGCCTCTAATGAAAAACTGTTTTTT	CASSPASNEKLFF
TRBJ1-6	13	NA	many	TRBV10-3	TGTGCCATCAGTGAGCGGGGGAATTCACCCCTCCACTTT	CAISERGNSPLHF
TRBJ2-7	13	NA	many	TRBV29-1	TGCAGCGCCCCACTGGATGGACCGTCCATCGAGTACTTC	CSAPLDGPSIEYF
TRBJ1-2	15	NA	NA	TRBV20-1	TGCAGTGCTAGAGAAGGTACGACAGGACTAAGCGGCTACACCTTC	CSAREGTTGLSGYTF
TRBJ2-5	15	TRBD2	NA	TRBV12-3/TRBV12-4	TGTGCCAGCAGTCCCCTCCAGCGGGGTACAGAGACCCAGTACTTC	CASSPLQRGTETQYF
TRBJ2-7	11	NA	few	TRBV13	TGTGCCAGCAGCCGGACGAACGAGCAGTACTTC	CASSRTNEQYF
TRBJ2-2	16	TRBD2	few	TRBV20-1	TGCAGTGCTAGAGATTGGGCGGGAGGGAGCACCGGGGAGCTGTTTTTT	CSARDWAGGSTGELFF
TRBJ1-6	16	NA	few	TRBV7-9	TGTGCCAGCAGCTTAGACGGGAGCTCCTATAATTCACCCCTCCACTTT	CASSLDGSSYNSPLHF
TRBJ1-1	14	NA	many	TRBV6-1	TGTGCCAGCAGTGAAGCAGGGTTGAACACTGAAGCTTTCTTT	CASSEAGLNTEAFF
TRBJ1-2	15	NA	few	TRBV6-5	TGTGCCAGCAGTTACTCGGGCAGGGTGAGGAATGGCTACACCTTC	CASSYSGRVRNGYTF
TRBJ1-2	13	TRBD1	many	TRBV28	TGTGCCAGCAGCTGGACAGGGGGTGGTGGCTACACCTTC	CASSWTGGGGYTF
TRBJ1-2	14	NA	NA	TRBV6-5	TGTGCCAGCAGTTACGGGACACCTAACTATGGCTACACCTTC	CASSYGTPNYGYTF
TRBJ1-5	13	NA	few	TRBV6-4	TGTGCCAGCAGTGCCTCGGGAGGGCAGCCCCAGCATTTT	CASSASGGQPQHF
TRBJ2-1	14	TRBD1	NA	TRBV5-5	TGTGCCAGCAGTTTTTACCGGACAGGGTGGGAGCAGTTCTTC	CASSFYRTGWEQFF
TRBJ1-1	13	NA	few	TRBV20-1	TGCAGTGGCGACAGCGATTCGAACACTGAAGCTTTCTTT	CSGDSDSNTEAFF
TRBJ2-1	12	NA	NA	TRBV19	TGTGCCAGTAGTCCTTCCGGGACTGAGCAGTTCTTC	CASSPSGTEQFF
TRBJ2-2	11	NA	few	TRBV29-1	TGCAGCGGGGCCCACACCGGGGAGCTGTTTTTT	CSGAHTGELFF
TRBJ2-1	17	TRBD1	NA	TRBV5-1	TGCGCCAGCAGCTCCCGACCGGGACAGGGGGATTGGAATGAGCAGTTCTTC	CASSSRPGQGDWNEQFF
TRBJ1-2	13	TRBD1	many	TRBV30	TGTGCCTGGACCAGAGGGGGCCTCTATGGCTACACCTTC	CAWTRGGLYGYTF